A single sample gave rise to the 23 T cell receptor beta chains below, sequenced in a study of T cells in Graves' hyperthyroidism and ophthalmopathy. RNA transcripts were the template for amplifying TCR beta CDR3 regions. RT-PCR in the first round (using the HTBI primer set) targeted the TCR CDR3. TCRdb used MiXCR to reprocess the multiplex PCR reads, holding one entry per CDR3 protein. The sample includes approximately 640,000 distinct CDR3 sequences, 17% of them seen just once. The sample consisted of blood. These receptors all come from a man aged 45-65 years with Graves' hyperthyroidism.

In this sample, this clonotype turned up many times. This rearrangement joins TRBV12-3 or TRBV12-4 to TRBJ2-5; maybe TRBD2 (5 bases). The CDR3 length is 14 residues. With 5 bases removed from V and 6 bases from J, the gap between germline ends came to 16 bases. In DNA, the CDR3 is TGTGCCAGCAGTAATAGACGGACCGGGAAGACCCAGTACTTC. Protein sequence: CASSNRRTGKTQYF.

This chain uses TRBV18 with TRBJ2-5; 9 nucleotides agree with TRBD1. V dropped 2 bases and J dropped 4; count of bases not matched to a gene: 5. Germline V gene lookup returns CDR1 KGHSH and CDR2 LQKENI. The CDR3 loop spans 15 amino acids. The CDR3 spells CASSPFRTGVETQYF. The CDR3 DNA follows: TGTGCCAGCTCACCATTCAGGACAGGGGTAGAGACCCAGTACTTC.

The V call is TRBV3-1, the J call TRBJ2-1, with D perhaps TRBD1 or TRBD2 (6 bases each). V was trimmed by 0 bases and J by 4 bases, leaving 13 bases between them. This CDR3 contains 16 residues. From germline, CDR1 is LGHDT and CDR2 YNNKEL (reference sequence). Here the CDR3 reads CASSQDLGGAYNEQFF. CDR3 nucleotide sequence: TGTGCCAGCAGCCAAGATCTCGGGGGCGCGTACAATGAGCAGTTCTTC.

This clonotype has only one observation. With a much larger clone just one base away, this may be a read error. The chain uses TRBV6-1 and TRBJ1-1; D uncertain. The CDR3 is 11 residues long. Germline-derived CDR1 and CDR2 are MNHNS and SASEGT. In nucleotides, the CDR3 is TGTGCCGGCAGTGACCAGATAGAAGCTTTCTTT. Its translation is CAGSDQIEAFF.

The gene calls are TRBV4-1 and TRBJ2-3, with no clear D. The germline CDR1 and CDR2 sequences are MGHRA and YSYEKL. V was clipped by 4 bases and J by 3 bases, with 20 bases between them. The CDR3 is 17 residues long. CDR3 DNA: TGCGCCAGCAGCCCACGGGTAGCAGGAGAAACTACAGATACGCAGTATTTT. It translates to CASSPRVAGETTDTQYF.

The sample holds many counts of this clonotype. The genes are TRBV18 and TRBJ1-1, with TRBD1 matching over 8 bases. The CDR3 loop spans 14 amino acids. Germline assignment: CDR1 KGHSH and CDR2 LQKENI. V was clipped by 4 bases and J by 2 bases; unmatched bases: 3. The CDR3 reads CASSQTGVNTEAFF. The CDR3 DNA follows: TGTGCCAGCTCACAGACAGGGGTTAACACTGAAGCTTTCTTT.

This clonotype was counted at least ten times. V usage is TRBV28 and J usage is TRBJ2-7; D is unclear. The CDR3 loop spans 12 amino acids. V was trimmed by 6 bases and J by 4 bases, leaving 10 bases between them. Per germline, CDR1 MDHEN and CDR2 SYDVKM. The CDR3 nucleotides are TGTGCCAGCAGAGGTCTGGGGTACGAGCAGTACTTC. This sequence encodes CASRGLGYEQYF.

This clonotype was picked up many times. The V call is TRBV7-2, the J call TRBJ2-7; perhaps TRBD2 as D (6 bases). The CDR3 is made up of 15 amino acids. Trimming removed 2 bases at V and 5 bases at J, with 16 bases between. CDR1 and CDR2 from the germline V gene are SGHTA and FQGNSA. CDR3 DNA: TGTGCCAGCAGCTTACAGACGGGAGTGTTCGACGAGCAGTACTTC. It specifies CASSLQTGVFDEQYF.

With regard to this clonotype: A much larger clone is a single base away; this may be a read error. The rearrangement links TRBV15 to TRBJ2-3; TRBD1 matches at 9 bases. Losses at the gene ends were 3 bases for V and 5 bases for J; bases not matched to a gene: 12. Germline V lookup: CDR1 LNHNV, CDR2 YYDKDF (reference sequence). This CDR3 spans 17 amino acids. CDR3 in amino acids: CATSSSLQGAQRDTQYF. CDR3 DNA: TGTGCCACCAGCAGTTCTTTACAGGGGGCCCAAAGAGATACGCAGTATTTT.

The rearrangement links TRBV28 to TRBJ2-7; 7 bases are shared with TRBD1. The J segment lost 2 bases and the V segment lost 5 bases, leaving 6 bases of the junction unmatched. CDR1 is MDHEN and CDR2 is SYDVKM in the germline V gene. The CDR3 contains 14 residues. Written as DNA, the CDR3 is TGTGCCAGCAGTGGATGGGACAGCCCCTACGAGCAGTACTTC. Protein: CASSGWDSPYEQYF.

Many counts were recorded for this clonotype. CDR3 loop: CASSFSQGGASLYGYTF. CDR3 nucleotide sequence: TGTGCCAGCAGTTTTTCCCAGGGGGGAGCAAGTCTCTATGGCTACACCTTC. The chain recombines TRBV27 with TRBJ1-2, with 7 bases fitting TRBD1. The CDR3 is 17 residues long. The junction had 14 bases not matched to a gene; V was cut back by 3 bases and J by 4 bases. The germline V gene has CDR1 MNHEY and CDR2 SMNVEV (reference sequence).

This clonotype was detected a few times. The gene calls are TRBV5-1 and TRBJ2-1; 9 bases are shared with TRBD2. This CDR3 comprises 15 residues. V gave up 0 bases and J gave up 8 bases; unmatched junction bases: 6. CDR1 and CDR2 (germline): SGHRS, YFSETQ. The CDR3 DNA follows: TGCGCCAGCAGCTTGGGAGCGGGAGGCAGTGATGAGCAGTTCTTC. Protein product: CASSLGAGGSDEQFF.

The chain carries TRBV29-1 and TRBJ2-2, with 11 bases lining up with TRBD1. This CDR3 has 15 amino acids. The ends lost 4 bases at V and 3 bases at J; junction bases unmatched: 4. Germline assignment: CDR1 SQVTM and CDR2 ANQGSEA. CDR3: CSVVGTGGDTGELFF. The CDR3 region has the DNA TGCAGCGTTGTGGGGACAGGGGGTGACACCGGGGAGCTGTTTTTT.

This clonotype was counted many times. The V and J genes are TRBV3-1 and TRBJ2-1, with unresolved D. CDR1 and CDR2 (germline): LGHDT, YNNKEL (reference sequence). This CDR3 spans 12 amino acids. V lost 4 bases and J 8 bases, leaving 9 bases between the germline ends. The DNA for the CDR3 is TGTGCCAGCAGCCCCGACCCCTATGAGCAGTTCTTC. Translating gives CASSPDPYEQFF.

A few counts support this clonotype. The chain couples TRBV6-6 to TRBJ2-4, with D unclear. The CDR3 has 15 amino acids. The V end lost 0 bases, the J end lost 2 bases, and 8 bases lay between the germline ends. Germline CDR1 is MNHNY and CDR2 is SVGAGI (reference sequence). CDR3 region: CASSYSGGPKNIQYF. DNA for the CDR3: TGTGCCAGCAGTTACTCCGGCGGTCCCAAAAACATTCAGTACTTC.

This clonotype was counted between two and nine times. The rearrangement links TRBV29-1 to TRBJ2-5; D gene ambiguous. The CDR3 is 12 amino acids. V shed 4 bases and J shed 1 base, with 7 bases lying between them. Germline-derived CDR1 and CDR2 are SQVTM and ANQGSEA. Here the CDR3 DNA reads TGCAGCGTTGGAAACCCCCAAGAGACCCAGTACTTC. Translating gives CSVGNPQETQYF.

This clonotype was detected ten times or more. The rearrangement links TRBV3-1 to TRBJ1-2, with D possibly matching TRBD1 (5 bases). The CDR3 consists of 14 residues. The V and J ends lost 5 bases and 6 bases respectively, with 16 bases between them. Germline CDR1 and CDR2: LGHDT and YNNKEL (reference sequence). In nucleotides, the CDR3 is TGTGCCAGCAGCGAATACTCAGGGTCGGATGGCTACACCTTC. The encoded protein is CASSEYSGSDGYTF.

This clonotype was seen ten or more times. J is TRBJ2-3 and V is TRBV7-3; 7 nucleotides match TRBD2. The CDR3 is 14 residues long. Germline V CDR1 and CDR2: SGHTA, FQGTGA. V lost 5 bases and J lost 6; bases outside the gene matches: 8. The CDR3 spells CASSTNGGGDTQYF. As DNA, the CDR3 is TGTGCCAGCAGCACCAACGGGGGAGGGGATACGCAGTATTTT.

This clonotype was seen once. The chain uses TRBV20-1 and TRBJ1-5; no firm D call. Germline V gene sequence: CDR1 DFQATT, CDR2 SNEGSKA (reference sequence). The V gene lost 3 bases and the J gene lost 5 bases, with 8 bases spanning the gap. This CDR3 region has 12 residues. The CDR3 region is CSARSGDQPQHF. CDR3 bases: TGCAGTGCTAGGTCAGGAGATCAGCCCCAGCATTTT.

In its sample, this clonotype was seen many times. The chain is built from TRBV11-2 and TRBJ1-1; a possible D gene is TRBD1 (6 bases). The CDR3 consists of 15 residues. Germline CDR1 and CDR2: SGHAT and FQNNGV. Trimming shortened V by 0 bases and J by 7 bases, and 15 bases separated the two germline ends. The DNA for the CDR3 is TGTGCCAGCAGCTTAGATGTCAGGGGCCCGGATGAAGCTTTCTTT. It is translated as CASSLDVRGPDEAFF.

The table lists this clonotype with many counts. The chain combines TRBV7-9 with TRBJ2-3; tentatively, D is TRBD1 or TRBD2 (5 bases each). Trimming left V 6 bases short and J 4 bases short, with 20 bases between. Per germline, CDR1 SEHNR and CDR2 FQNEAQ (reference sequence). The CDR3 is made up of 16 amino acids. The CDR3 here is CASRKPGTDVPDTQYF. The CDR3 bases are TGTGCCAGCAGGAAACCCGGGACGGACGTTCCAGATACGCAGTATTTT.

The chain couples TRBV9 to TRBJ1-2, with TRBD1 matching 12 bases. Germline V CDR1 and CDR2: SGDLS, YYNGEE. The J segment lost 1 base and the V segment lost 4 bases, leaving 8 bases of the junction unmatched. CDR3 length equals 17 residues. This CDR3 reads CASSPRDRGLNNYGYTF. For the CDR3, the DNA is TGTGCCAGCAGCCCCCGGGACAGGGGGCTCAATAACTATGGCTACACCTTC.

This clonotype was detected a few times. Its ends do not fully match the called genes, so a read error is possible. The CDR3 DNA follows: TGTGCCAGCAGTCCAGGTATCGATCAGCCCCGGCATTTT. It specifies CASSPGIDQPRHF. The chain joins TRBV12-3 or TRBV12-4 to TRBJ1-5; D not certain. The CDR3 has 13 amino acids.